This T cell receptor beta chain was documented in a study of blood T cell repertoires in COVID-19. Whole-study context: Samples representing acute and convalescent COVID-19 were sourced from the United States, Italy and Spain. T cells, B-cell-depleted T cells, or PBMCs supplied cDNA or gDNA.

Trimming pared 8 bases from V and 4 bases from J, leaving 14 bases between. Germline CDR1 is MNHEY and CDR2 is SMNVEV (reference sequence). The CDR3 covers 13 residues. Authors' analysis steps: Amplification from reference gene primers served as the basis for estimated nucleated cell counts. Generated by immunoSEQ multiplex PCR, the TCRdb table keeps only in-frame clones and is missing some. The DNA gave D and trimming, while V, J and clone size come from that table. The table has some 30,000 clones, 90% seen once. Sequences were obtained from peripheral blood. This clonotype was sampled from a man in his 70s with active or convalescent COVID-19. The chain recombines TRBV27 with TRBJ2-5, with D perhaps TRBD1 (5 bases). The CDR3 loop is CASGPQGGETQYF. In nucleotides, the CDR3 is TGTGCCAGCGGTCCCCAGGGTGGAGAGACCCAGTACTTC.